The 31 T cell receptor beta chains given below trace back to one sample, sequenced in a study of blood T cell repertoires in COVID-19. Sequenced by immunoSEQ multiplex PCR; TCRdb stores in-frame clones only, minus some. The sample shows 55,000 to 70,000 clones, around 87% of them seen only once. The sequenced sample was peripheral blood. The receptors here all came from a man between 60 and 70 years old with acute or convalescent COVID-19.

The chain is built from TRBV27 and TRBJ2-7, with 9 bases matching TRBD1. Losses at the gene ends were 4 bases for V and 3 bases for J; bases not matched to a gene: 4. The CDR3 contains 14 residues. CDR1 is MNHEY, CDR2 SMNVEV, per germline (reference sequence). For the CDR3, the DNA is TGTGCCAGCAGTTACTCGGACAGGGGCTACGAGCAGTACTTC. Its translation is CASSYSDRGYEQYF.

V is TRBV10-3 and J is TRBJ1-1; D is uncertain. Trimming took off 3 bases at V and 1 base at J, with 9 bases between the two ends. The CDR3 extends over 14 amino acids. The germline V gene has CDR1 ENHRY and CDR2 SYGVKD. The CDR3 protein is CAISEWQENTEAFF. CDR3 in DNA: TGTGCCATCAGTGAATGGCAGGAGAACACTGAAGCTTTCTTT.

The chain carries TRBV19 and TRBJ1-1; 9 bases agree with TRBD1. CDR3 size: 15 residues. The germline gives CDR1 LNHDA, CDR2 SQIVND (reference sequence). After removal of 3 bases from V and 0 bases from J, the junction contained 2 bases not matched to a gene. CDR3 amino acids: CASSITGGLNTEAFF. CDR3 bases: TGTGCCAGTAGTATCACAGGGGGCCTGAACACTGAAGCTTTCTTT.

The chain employs TRBV10-3 and TRBJ2-2; TRBD2 aligns across 10 bases. Per the germline V gene, CDR1 is ENHRY and CDR2 is SYGVKD. The CDR3 length is 16 residues. Unmatched junction bases numbered 4, after V lost 0 bases and J lost 6 bases. CDR3 nucleotide sequence: TGTGCCATCAGTGAGTCGGGACTAGCGCGACCCGGGGAGCTGTTTTTT. Translation gives CAISESGLARPGELFF.

The gene calls are TRBV12-3 or TRBV12-4 and TRBJ1-2; no clear D. The CDR3 loop spans 13 amino acids. Trimming left V 1 base short and J 4 bases short, with 7 bases between. The CDR3 here is CASSLGEFYGYTF. In DNA, the CDR3 is TGTGCCAGCAGTTTAGGAGAGTTCTATGGCTACACCTTC.

The CDR3: CASSLAPPGYEQYF. The DNA of the CDR3 is TGTGCCAGCAGCTTAGCGCCACCGGGCTACGAGCAGTACTTC. This rearrangement joins TRBV7-2 to TRBJ2-7, with D hard to call. Germline V lookup: CDR1 SGHTA, CDR2 FQGNSA. V was pared by 0 bases and J by 3 bases, with 9 bases between. This CDR3 is built from 14 residues.

The chain has TRBV6-2 or TRBV6-3 and TRBJ1-2; D ambiguous. The V and J ends lost 6 bases and 4 bases respectively, with 21 bases between them. CDR3 size: 16 residues. Germline CDR1 is MNHEY and CDR2 is SVGEGT. CDR3 nucleotides: TGTGCCAGCAGCCCCCTTCGGGAGAATTCTTTCTATGGCTACACCTTC. Protein: CASSPLRENSFYGYTF.

V gene TRBV7-2 combines with J gene TRBJ2-1; a weak D match, TRBD2 (6 bases). The CDR3 runs to 14 residues. The germline gives CDR1 SGHTA, CDR2 FQGNSA. V lost 3 bases, J lost 3 bases, and 9 bases lay in between. The CDR3, as DNA: TGTGCCAGCAGCTTGCGGGGACTCTACAATGAGCAGTTCTTC. Translating gives CASSLRGLYNEQFF. The full variable domain, with the rest looked up from reference TRBV7-2 and TRBJ2-1, is GAGVSQSPSNKVTEKGKDVELRCDPISGHTALYWYRQSLGQGLEFLIYFQGNSAPDKSGLPSDRFSAERTGGSVSTLTIQRTQQEDSAVYLCASSLRGLYNEQFFGPGTRLTVL.

The genes are TRBV7-2 and TRBJ1-3, with TRBD1 matching 7 bases. This CDR3 spans 15 amino acids. Per germline, CDR1 SGHTA and CDR2 FQGNSA. The junction had 4 bases not matched to a gene; V was cut back by 1 base and J by 4 bases. CDR3 amino acids: CASSLVTGEGNTIYF. CDR3 nucleotides: TGTGCCAGCAGCTTAGTTACAGGGGAAGGAAACACCATATATTTT.

The J gene is TRBJ1-2, the V gene TRBV11-2; tentatively, D is TRBD1 (6 bases). The CDR3 has 16 residues. V was pared by 6 bases and J by 8 bases, with 25 bases between. Germline assignment: CDR1 SGHAT and CDR2 FQNNGV. This CDR3 reads CASRTGSGALYGGYTF. As DNA, the CDR3 is TGTGCCAGCAGGACCGGATCAGGGGCGCTTTATGGGGGCTACACCTTC.

The chain combines TRBV6-1 with TRBJ1-2; 10 positions match TRBD1. V lost 2 bases to trimming and J lost 5 bases; unmatched junction nucleotides: 11. The CDR3 length is 17 residues. CDR1 and CDR2 (germline): MNHNS, SASEGT. The DNA for the CDR3 is TGTGCCAGCAGTGAAATCAGGACAGGGGGAAGGAATTATGGCTACACCTTC. This codes for CASSEIRTGGRNYGYTF.

This clone has only one observation. The chain combines TRBV2 with TRBJ1-2, with D hard to call. The CDR3 consists of 14 residues. V lost 8 bases and J lost 5, with 18 bases in between. Germline values: CDR1 SNHLY, CDR2 FYNNEI. CDR3 in DNA: TGTGCCAGCGACGGGGAGCAGAAACAATATGGCTACACCTTC. This translates into CASDGEQKQYGYTF.

The genes are TRBV3-1 (or the pseudogene TRBV3-2) and TRBJ1-2; TRBD1 matches 7 bases. The CDR3 runs 13 residues. J lost 4 bases, V lost 2 bases, and 1 base had no gene match. Looked up from germline, CDR1 is LGHDT and CDR2 is YNNKEL (reference sequence). DNA of the CDR3: TGTGCCAGCAGCCAAAACAGGGGCTATGGCTACACCTTC. The encoded protein is CASSQNRGYGYTF.

V and J are TRBV10-3 and TRBJ1-2; no clear D gene. This CDR3 is 18 amino acids long. Germline-derived CDR1 and CDR2 are ENHRY and SYGVKD. V gave up 0 bases and J gave up 4 bases, with 21 bases separating them. CDR3 nucleotide sequence: TGTGCCATCAGTGAGTCTAATCCGCGCCGCGTGGGCCTCTATGGCTACACCTTC. This encodes CAISESNPRRVGLYGYTF.

The rearrangement uses TRBV4-3 and TRBJ1-1; the match to TRBD1 covers 10 bases. Germline trimming cut 2 bases from V and 0 bases from J; bases unmatched to any gene: 6. CDR1 and CDR2 (germline): LGHNA, YSLEER. The CDR3 has 17 residues. The CDR3 loop reads CASSQRDRGILNTEAFF. In DNA form, the CDR3 reads TGCGCCAGCAGCCAACGGGACAGGGGAATTTTGAACACTGAAGCTTTCTTT.

The rearrangement links TRBV7-2 to TRBJ1-1; unclear D gene. This CDR3 has 12 amino acids. Trimming cost V 3 bases and J 3 bases, with 5 bases left between them. The germline V gene encodes CDR1 SGHTA and CDR2 FQGNSA. The CDR3 protein is CASSFSDTEAFF. For the CDR3, the DNA is TGTGCCAGCAGCTTCTCGGACACTGAAGCTTTCTTT.

The chain couples TRBV10-3 to TRBJ1-1; D ambiguous. Germline V gene lookup returns CDR1 ENHRY and CDR2 SYGVKD. The CDR3 sequence is 14 residues long. V was clipped by 6 bases and J by 0 bases, with 11 bases between them. CDR3 in amino acids: CAISTNGLNTEAFF. In DNA, the CDR3 is TGTGCCATCAGCACTAACGGGTTGAACACTGAAGCTTTCTTT.

The chain recombines TRBV6-5 with TRBJ1-3; 7 bases match TRBD1. The CDR3 covers 15 residues. V dropped 8 bases and J dropped 1; count of bases not matched to a gene: 8. CDR1 MNHEY and CDR2 SVGAGI come from the germline V gene. CDR3 residues: CASGGPDRSGNTIYF. The CDR3 DNA is TGTGCCAGCGGAGGACCGGACAGGTCTGGAAACACCATATATTTT.

The chain carries TRBV9 and TRBJ2-5; weak D call: TRBD2 (6 bases). The CDR3 spans 17 residues. From germline, CDR1 is SGDLS and CDR2 YYNGEE. V lost 0 bases and J 3 bases, leaving 18 bases between the germline ends. Here the CDR3 DNA reads TGTGCCAGCAGCGTAGGAAGCGTGACTAGTCTAAAAGAGACCCAGTACTTC. This codes for CASSVGSVTSLKETQYF.

The J gene is TRBJ2-1, the V gene TRBV15; TRBD1 aligns across 12 bases. CDR1 LNHNV and CDR2 YYDKDF come from the germline V gene (reference sequence). This CDR3 region has 16 residues. Losses at the gene ends were 3 bases for V and 7 bases for J; bases not matched to a gene: 7. The CDR3 is CATSRGGQGAGNEQFF. Written as DNA, the CDR3 is TGTGCCACCAGCAGGGGGGGACAGGGGGCTGGGAATGAGCAGTTCTTC. The entire variable domain, with the rest obtained from reference TRBV15 and TRBJ2-1, is as follows: DAMVIQNPRYQVTQFGKPVTLSCSQTLNHNVMYWYQQKSSQAPKLLFHYYDKDFNNEADTPDNFQSRRPNTSFCFLDIRSPGLGDTAMYLCATSRGGQGAGNEQFFGPGTRLTVL.

This clone has a handful of counts. The chain couples TRBV6-2 or TRBV6-3 to TRBJ1-1; 7 bases map to TRBD1. This CDR3 contains 13 residues. The germline V gene has CDR1 MNHEY and CDR2 SVGEGT. Germline trimming cut 5 bases from V and 11 bases from J; bases unmatched to any gene: 11. The CDR3 coding sequence is TGTGCCAGCAGTGACAGGGTTGATAGTCGGGCTTTCTTT. Encoded protein: CASSDRVDSRAFF.

This rearrangement joins TRBV7-2 to TRBJ1-2; TRBD1 might be the D (5 bases). Trimming shortened V by 5 bases and J by 1 base, and 11 bases separated the two germline ends. The germline V gene encodes CDR1 SGHTA and CDR2 FQGNSA. The CDR3 has 14 residues. CDR3 region: CASSPKTDNYGYTF. The DNA of the CDR3 is TGTGCCAGCAGCCCAAAGACAGATAACTATGGCTACACCTTC.

The genes are TRBV4-3 and TRBJ2-3; 8 bases align to TRBD1. Germline trimming cut 4 bases from V and 0 bases from J; bases unmatched to any gene: 9. In germline, CDR1 is LGHNA, CDR2 YSLEER. This CDR3 has 17 residues. The CDR3 loop reads CASSPTTGDPSTDTQYF. The CDR3 region has the DNA TGCGCCAGCAGCCCAACGACAGGGGATCCTAGCACAGATACGCAGTATTTT.

The chain has TRBV7-8 and TRBJ2-5, with D possibly matching TRBD1 (5 bases). This CDR3 region has 14 residues. The V gene's germline CDR1 is SGHVS and CDR2 FQNEAQ. The V gene lost 5 bases and the J gene lost 0 bases, with 10 bases spanning the gap. The CDR3 bases are TGTGCCAGCAGCCCTAACAGGTACCAAGAGACCCAGTACTTC. The encoded protein is CASSPNRYQETQYF.

The V and J genes are TRBV30 and TRBJ1-2; the match to TRBD1 covers 7 bases. V shed 4 bases, J shed 1 base, and the junction held 9 bases outside the gene matches. Germline V gene lookup returns CDR1 GTSNPN and CDR2 SVGIG (reference sequence). The CDR3 contains 15 residues. The CDR3 bases are TGTGCCTGGAACCGGGGACAGTCGGGTAACTATGGCTACACCTTC. It specifies CAWNRGQSGNYGYTF.

This clone was seen just once. CDR3 protein: CASSLFGGSGNTIYF. As DNA, the CDR3 is TGTGCCAGCAGCTTATTCGGGGGGTCTGGAAACACCATATATTTT. J is TRBJ1-3 and V is TRBV7-2, with D perhaps matching TRBD1 (5 bases). V was pared by 2 bases and J by 1 base, with 9 bases between. Germline CDR1 is SGHTA and CDR2 is FQGNSA. The CDR3 runs to 15 residues. Based on the CDR3 plus reference TRBV7-2 and TRBJ1-3, the full variable domain is GAGVSQSPSNKVTEKGKDVELRCDPISGHTALYWYRQSLGQGLEFLIYFQGNSAPDKSGLPSDRFSAERTGGSVSTLTIQRTQQEDSAVYLCASSLFGGSGNTIYFGEGSWLTVV.

This rearrangement joins TRBV6-2 or TRBV6-3 to TRBJ1-3; D uncertain. The CDR3 is made up of 15 amino acids. Looked up from germline, CDR1 is MNHEY and CDR2 is SVGEGT. Trimming stripped 4 bases from V and 0 bases from J, with 10 bases between. The CDR3 here is CASSFPIVSGNTIYF. The CDR3, as DNA: TGTGCCAGCAGTTTCCCCATAGTCTCTGGAAACACCATATATTTT.

The V gene is TRBV7-3, the J gene TRBJ1-2, with no clear D. CDR3 length equals 13 residues. V shed 2 bases and J shed 7 bases, with 11 bases lying between them. From germline, CDR1 is SGHTA and CDR2 FQGTGA. The DNA for the CDR3 is TGTGCCAGCAGCTTAGAAGGTCTAGGTGGCTACACCTTC. Translated, it gives CASSLEGLGGYTF. Based on the CDR3 plus reference TRBV7-3 and TRBJ1-2, the full variable domain is GAGVSQTPSNKVTEKGKYVELRCDPISGHTALYWYRQSLGQGPEFLIYFQGTGAADDSGLPNDRFFAVRPEGSVSTLKIQRTERGDSAVYLCASSLEGLGGYTFGSGTRLTVV.

The chain links TRBV5-1 to TRBJ2-1; 14 bases match TRBD2. The germline gives CDR1 SGHRS, CDR2 YFSETQ. The CDR3 extends over 17 amino acids. V lost 7 bases to trimming and J lost 6 bases; unmatched junction nucleotides: 12. This CDR3 reads CASDGTSGGRYPNEQFF. Written as DNA, the CDR3 is TGCGCCAGCGACGGGACTAGCGGGGGCCGATATCCCAATGAGCAGTTCTTC.

Comments on this clone: Different DNA sequences within this sample yield the same CDR3. The chain has TRBV5-8 and TRBJ1-1; D gene ambiguous. Trimming removed 0 bases at V and 1 base at J, with 13 bases between. The CDR3 is 16 residues long. Germline CDR1 SGHTS, CDR2 YDEGEE. CDR3 coding DNA: TGTGCCAGCAGCTTGGGGCAGATATTAACGAACACTGAAGCTTTCTTT. Amino acids: CASSLGQILTNTEAFF.

In this sample, this clone is medium-sized. The chain links TRBV5-1 to TRBJ2-1; D might be TRBD2 (5 bases). CDR1 and CDR2 (germline): SGHRS, YFSETQ. Trimming shortened V by 5 bases and J by 9 bases, and 15 bases separated the two germline ends. CDR3 length: 13 residues. CDR3: CASREAAEGEQFF. The CDR3 DNA reads as TGCGCCAGCAGAGAGGCCGCCGAGGGTGAGCAGTTCTTC.